This TCR beta chain emerged from a study of regulatory T cells in long-lasting Graves disease. Study-level points and caveats: TRBV28, TRBJ1-2 and TRBJ2-5 emerged as the favored segments in persistent disease. The small sample size may have reduced accuracy.

This clonotype was recorded many times. What it binds is not known. The CDR3 loop spans 14 amino acids. In germline, CDR1 is MNHEY, CDR2 SMNVEV (reference sequence). Time point in this sample: newly diagnosed GD, antithyroid drugs for less than 3 months. The TCR library used RNA extracted from PBMCs. Relying on iRepertoire HTBI primers and Arm-PCR of CDR3 regions, the team built TCR beta libraries. TCRdb analysed the multiplex PCR reads with MiXCR anew, one entry per CDR3 protein. The sample consists of about 530,000 distinct CDR3 sequences, more than 15% of them appearing once. The sample was also linked to a second study, of T cells in Graves' hyperthyroidism and ophthalmopathy.

The chain is built from TRBV27 and TRBJ1-5; TRBD1 matches at 8 bases. The origin of this receptor is a woman aged 35-60 years with Graves disease. This specimen was peripheral blood mononuclear cells (PBMCs), taken at new diagnosis, from a patient treated with antithyroid drugs. CDR3 sequence: CASRTGPTSGPQHF. The CDR3 DNA is TGTGCAAGCCGGACAGGGCCTACCTCAGGACCCCAGCATTTT.